These T cell receptor beta chains were read from a single sample in a study of shared clonotypes between healthy human individuals. Assay used: immunoSEQ multiplex PCR; TCRdb lists only in-frame clones, some missing. The profile shows more than 2,000,000 clones, about 92% of them singletons. Material for sequencing was naive CD4+ T cells from PBMCs. The receptors stem from a man aged 18 to 35 in good health. Some clones in this sample may be carry-over from other donors' samples. Each CDR3 is given with its conserved first and last residue. Each record gives: V gene, J gene, D gene, clone size, CDR3 protein, CDR3 DNA. The D gene is left open where the match is weak. A clone size is listed for some rows: how often the clone was seen (once, few, many), or a class if it is expanded.

>TRBV11-2|TRBJ1-2|TRBD1|NA
CASSPRTGAYGYTF
TGTGCCAGCAGCCCTAGGACAGGGGCCTATGGCTACACCTTC
>TRBV5-1|TRBJ2-7|TRBD2|NA
CASSFGLAGGDEQYF
TGCGCCAGCAGCTTCGGACTAGCGGGAGGTGATGAGCAGTACTTC
>TRBV6-6|TRBJ1-1|TRBD1|NA
CASSRDRGTEAFF
TGTGCCAGCAGTAGGGACAGGGGCACTGAAGCTTTCTTT
>TRBV28|TRBJ2-3|TRBD2|once
CASSLGLAGGPADTQYF
TGTGCCAGCAGTTTGGGACTAGCGGGAGGGCCGGCAGATACGCAGTATTTT
>TRBV29-1|TRBJ1-1|NA|NA
CSVDGRANTEAFF
TGCAGCGTTGATGGCAGGGCGAACACTGAAGCTTTCTTT
>TRBV29-1|TRBJ1-3|NA|NA
CSGRGGPSGNTIYF
TGCAGCGGCCGGGGGGGGCCCTCTGGAAACACCATATATTTT
>TRBV5-4|TRBJ2-7|TRBD1|NA
CASSLASGQGYEQYF
TGTGCCAGCAGCTTGGCCTCGGGACAGGGCTACGAGCAGTACTTC
>TRBV9|TRBJ1-2|NA|NA
CASSAQGYGYTF
TGTGCCAGCAGCGCGCAGGGTTACGGCTACACCTTC
>TRBV5-4|TRBJ1-1|NA|NA
CASSLDSMNTEAFF
TGTGCCAGCAGCTTGGACAGCATGAACACTGAAGCTTTCTTT
>TRBV7-9|TRBJ1-1|NA|NA
CASSNQRSRMGTEAFF
TGTGCCAGCAGTAACCAAAGATCCCGGATGGGCACTGAAGCTTTCTTT
>TRBV5-1|TRBJ2-1|NA|NA
CASSLVVGSSYNEQFF
TGCGCCAGCAGCTTGGTGGTCGGGAGCTCCTACAATGAGCAGTTCTTC
>TRBV5-1|TRBJ1-2|TRBD1|NA
CASSLVGQGNGYTF
TGCGCCAGCAGCTTGGTGGGACAGGGGAATGGCTACACCTTC
>TRBV5-1|TRBJ2-1|TRBD2|once
CASSLWAGGSYNEQFF
TGCGCCAGCAGCTTGTGGGCGGGAGGATCCTACAATGAGCAGTTCTTC
>TRBV10-3|TRBJ2-7|NA|NA
CAISESADEQYF
TGTGCCATCAGTGAATCTGCCGACGAGCAGTACTTC
>TRBV5-1|TRBJ1-4|NA|NA
CASSLDATNEKLFF
TGCGCCAGCAGCTTGGATGCAACTAATGAAAAACTGTTTTTT
>TRBV6-1|TRBJ1-5|NA|NA
CASHGSNQPQHF
TGTGCCAGCCACGGTAGCAATCAGCCCCAGCATTTT
>TRBV5-6|TRBJ2-7|TRBD1|NA
CASRRTGVYEQYF
TGTGCCAGCAGGAGGACAGGGGTGTACGAGCAGTACTTC
>TRBV7-2|TRBJ2-5|TRBD1|NA
CASSLLGQGETQYF
TGTGCCAGCAGCTTACTGGGACAGGGGGAGACCCAGTACTTC
>TRBV4-1|TRBJ2-5|TRBD2|NA
CASSPITRTSGTRRETQYF
TGCGCCAGCAGCCCCATAACGAGGACTAGCGGGACGCGACGAGAGACCCAGTACTTC
>TRBV6-1|TRBJ2-1|NA|NA
CASTSDDGSYNEQFF
TGTGCCAGCACTTCTGACGACGGCTCCTACAATGAGCAGTTCTTC
>TRBV9|TRBJ2-7|NA|NA
CASSVSTGTPYEQYF
TGTGCCAGCAGCGTATCTACCGGGACACCCTACGAGCAGTACTTC
>TRBV5-6|TRBJ1-6|NA|NA
CASSHGGAARDSPLHF
TGTGCCAGCAGCCATGGAGGCGCCGCAAGAGATTCACCCCTCCACTTT
>TRBV29-1|TRBJ2-7|TRBD1|NA
CSVVGQGVYEQYF
TGCAGCGTTGTCGGACAGGGTGTATACGAGCAGTACTTC
>TRBV19|TRBJ2-1|NA|NA
CASSIDSPGYNEQFF
TGTGCCAGTAGTATAGACTCCCCTGGTTACAATGAGCAGTTCTTC
>TRBV25-1|TRBJ2-7|TRBD2|NA
CASSSGSYEQYF
TGTGCCAGCAGCAGCGGGAGCTACGAGCAGTACTTC
>TRBV28|TRBJ2-7|NA|NA
CASSSAQGQYEQYF
TGTGCCAGCAGTTCGGCCCAGGGGCAATACGAGCAGTACTTC
>TRBV5-1|TRBJ1-2|TRBD1|NA
CASSLGDRANYGYTF
TGCGCCAGCAGCTTGGGGGACAGAGCTAACTATGGCTACACCTTC
>TRBV6-1|TRBJ1-5|TRBD1|NA
CASSDVRSRGGNQPQHF
TGTGCCAGCAGTGACGTCAGATCCAGGGGGGGCAATCAGCCCCAGCATTTT
>TRBV11-1|TRBJ2-5|NA|NA
CASSFWDPDRETQYF
TGTGCCAGCAGCTTCTGGGACCCGGATCGAGAGACCCAGTACTTC
>TRBV28|TRBJ2-7|NA|NA
CASSLGHPYEQYF
TGTGCCAGCAGTTTAGGTCACCCCTACGAGCAGTACTTC
>TRBV2|TRBJ2-2|NA|NA
CASSLNTGELFF
TGTGCCAGCAGCCTAAACACCGGGGAGCTGTTTTTT
>TRBV14|TRBJ1-5|NA|NA
CASSSQQDQPQHF
TGTGCCAGCAGCTCCCAGCAGGATCAGCCCCAGCATTTT
>TRBV6-5|TRBJ1-4|NA|NA
CASSRTGNEKLFF
TGTGCCAGCAGTAGGACGGGTAATGAAAAACTGTTTTTT
>TRBV30|TRBJ2-4|NA|NA
CAWSVRSVAKNIQYF
TGTGCCTGGAGTGTACGGTCGGTAGCCAAAAACATTCAGTACTTC
>TRBV5-1|TRBJ2-1|TRBD2|NA
CASSLVLAGGGEQFF
TGCGCCAGCAGCTTGGTTTTAGCGGGAGGTGGCGAGCAGTTCTTC
>TRBV23-1|TRBJ1-5|NA|NA
CASSLPRTDSNQPQHF
TGCGCCAGCAGTTTACCAAGGACAGATAGCAATCAGCCCCAGCATTTT
>TRBV7-8|TRBJ1-4|NA|NA
CASSAQGWRDEKLFF
TGTGCCAGCAGCGCGCAGGGTTGGCGGGATGAAAAACTGTTTTTT
>TRBV29-1|TRBJ2-5|TRBD2|few
CSVARMGLAGRKETQYF
TGCAGCGTGGCCCGGATGGGACTAGCGGGACGGAAAGAGACCCAGTACTTC
>TRBV7-9|TRBJ2-3|TRBD2|NA
CASSPPGLAAQVDTQYF
TGTGCCAGCAGCCCCCCGGGACTAGCGGCGCAGGTCGATACGCAGTATTTT
>TRBV5-1|TRBJ2-7|NA|NA
CASSSRGPISYEQYF
TGCGCCAGCAGCTCCAGGGGACCGATCTCCTACGAGCAGTACTTC
>TRBV4-2|TRBJ2-1|TRBD2|NA
CASSRGRAAYNEQFF
TGTGCCAGCAGTCGCGGGAGGGCCGCTTACAATGAGCAGTTCTTC
>TRBV28|TRBJ2-1|NA|NA
CASTAYRYEQFF
TGTGCCAGCACCGCGTACCGATATGAGCAGTTCTTC
>TRBV2|TRBJ2-5|NA|NA
CASSGQGQETQYF
TGTGCCAGCAGTGGGCAGGGGCAAGAGACCCAGTACTTC
>TRBV7-3|TRBJ2-7|NA|once
CASSLESGAEQYF
TGTGCCAGCAGCTTAGAGTCAGGGGCCGAGCAGTACTTC
>TRBV7-9|TRBJ1-1|TRBD1|NA
CASSLEGGQPNTEAFF
TGTGCCAGCAGCTTAGAGGGGGGACAGCCGAACACTGAAGCTTTCTTT
>TRBV6-5|TRBJ2-2|NA|once
CASRRDRDTGELFF
TGTGCCAGCAGACGGGACCGTGACACCGGGGAGCTGTTTTTT
>TRBV28|TRBJ2-7|NA|once
CASKLMVNYEQYF
TGTGCCAGCAAGCTGATGGTAAACTACGAGCAGTACTTC
>TRBV29-1|TRBJ1-2|TRBD1|NA
CSAGTGNYGYTF
TGCAGCGCAGGGACAGGGAACTATGGCTACACCTTC
>TRBV6-5|TRBJ1-6|NA|NA
CASRLGQANSPLHF
TGTGCCAGCCGGCTAGGCCAAGCGAATTCACCCCTCCACTTT
>TRBV2|TRBJ2-7|NA|NA
CASSEALGEDTF
TGTGCCAGCAGTGAAGCGCTTGGGGAGGATACCTTC
>TRBV7-9|TRBJ1-1|NA|NA
CASSFTAMNTEAFF
TGTGCCAGCAGCTTTACAGCCATGAACACTGAAGCTTTCTTT
>TRBV6-1|TRBJ2-5|NA|NA
CASSEGGAVETQYF
TGTGCCAGCAGTGAGGGGGGGGCAGTTGAGACCCAGTACTTC
>TRBV7-9|TRBJ2-7|NA|NA
CASRRNRGGGRPEQYF
TGTGCCAGCAGGCGTAACAGGGGTGGGGGGCGTCCCGAGCAGTACTTC
>TRBV5-1|TRBJ2-1|NA|NA
CASSLDAGQYNEQFF
TGCGCCAGCAGCTTGGATGCGGGGCAGTACAATGAGCAGTTCTTC
>TRBV6-5|TRBJ2-7|NA|NA
CASSYSQRLTYEQYF
TGTGCCAGCAGTTACTCACAGCGATTAACCTACGAGCAGTACTTC
>TRBV6-5|TRBJ1-4|NA|NA
CASSYSSVYNEKLFF
TGTGCCAGCAGTTACTCGTCAGTCTACAATGAAAAACTGTTTTTT
>TRBV7-2|TRBJ2-1|TRBD2|NA
CASRPSGGTSYNEQFF
TGTGCCAGCAGGCCTAGCGGGGGGACATCCTACAATGAGCAGTTCTTC
>TRBV28|TRBJ2-7|TRBD1|NA
CASSSRDRGYEQYF
TGTGCCAGCAGCTCTCGGGACAGGGGGTACGAGCAGTACTTC
>TRBV30|TRBJ1-3|NA|NA
CAWSVSGRPRSGNTIYF
TGTGCCTGGAGTGTATCGGGCAGGCCCCGCTCTGGAAACACCATATATTTT